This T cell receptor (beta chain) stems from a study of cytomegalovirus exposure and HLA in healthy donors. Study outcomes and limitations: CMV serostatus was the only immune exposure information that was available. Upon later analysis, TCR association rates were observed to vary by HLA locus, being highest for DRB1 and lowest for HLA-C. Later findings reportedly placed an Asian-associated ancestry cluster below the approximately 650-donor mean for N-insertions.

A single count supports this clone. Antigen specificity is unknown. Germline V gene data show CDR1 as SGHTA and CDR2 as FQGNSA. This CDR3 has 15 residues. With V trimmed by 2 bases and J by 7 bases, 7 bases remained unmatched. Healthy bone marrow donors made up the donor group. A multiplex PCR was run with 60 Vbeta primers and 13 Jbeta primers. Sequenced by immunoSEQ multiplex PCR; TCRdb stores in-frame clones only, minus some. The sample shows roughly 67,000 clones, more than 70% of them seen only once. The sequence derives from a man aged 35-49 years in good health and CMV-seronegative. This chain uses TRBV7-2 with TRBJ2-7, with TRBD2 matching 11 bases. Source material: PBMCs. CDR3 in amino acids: CASSLRSGRAREQYF. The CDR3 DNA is TGTGCCAGCAGCTTACGTAGCGGGAGGGCTCGGGAGCAGTACTTC.